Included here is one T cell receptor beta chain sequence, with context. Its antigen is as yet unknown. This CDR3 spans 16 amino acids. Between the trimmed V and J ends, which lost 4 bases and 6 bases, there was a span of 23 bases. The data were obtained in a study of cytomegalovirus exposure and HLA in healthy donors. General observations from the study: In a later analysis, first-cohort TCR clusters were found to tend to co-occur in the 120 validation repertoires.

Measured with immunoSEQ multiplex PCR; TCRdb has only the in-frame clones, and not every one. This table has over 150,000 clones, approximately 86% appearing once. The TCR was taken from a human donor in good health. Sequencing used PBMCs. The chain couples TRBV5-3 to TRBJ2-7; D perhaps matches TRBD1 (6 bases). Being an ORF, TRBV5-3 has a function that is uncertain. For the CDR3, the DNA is TGTGCCAGAAGCCGACACATAAGACAGGTCTATGGCGAGCAGTACTTC. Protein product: CARSRHIRQVYGEQYF.